These T cell receptor beta chains were read from a single sample in a study of shared clonotypes between healthy human individuals. The data were produced by immunoSEQ multiplex PCR, yet TCRdb's version contains in-frame clones alone and is incomplete. The sample has about a million clones; 76% are singletons. Sequencing was carried out using memory CD4+ T cells sorted from blood. The origin of the receptors is a man younger than 35 in good health. CDR3s include the opening cysteine and the closing phenylalanine or tryptophan.

V gene: TRBV7-9; CDR3 protein: CANQGDRVTDTQYF
V gene: TRBV27; CDR3 protein: CASSLGVLNSRTGWYEQYF
V gene: TRBV9; CDR3 protein: CASSVGAPGTGELFF
V gene: TRBV27; CDR3 protein: CASRTGSGANVLTF
V gene: TRBV6-1; CDR3 protein: CASSVPGILPYEQYF
V gene: TRBV4-3; CDR3 protein: CASSQDRNQPQHF
V gene: TRBV4-3; CDR3 protein: CASSQESTSGSYSDTQYF
V gene: TRBV18; CDR3 protein: CASSPTAQGASGANVLTF
V gene: TRBV27; CDR3 protein: CASSNHGREWGNQPQHF
V gene: TRBV29-1; CDR3 protein: CSVVQTGELFF
V gene: TRBV12-2; CDR3 protein: CASRLQDRGWTGANVLTF